This T cell receptor beta chain comes out of a study of neurological immune-mediated disorders. TCRdb independently ran MiXCR on the 5' RACE reads; one entry per CDR3 protein. The data contain 15,000 to 20,000 distinct CDR3 sequences, 14% to 15% of them singletons. This clonotype was detected many times. The germline V gene encodes CDR1 SGHAT and CDR2 FQNNGV. V was clipped by 6 bases and J by 4 bases, with 7 bases between them. The CDR3 sequence is 12 residues long. The clonotype comes from a man aged 55 to 69 with HTLV-1-associated myelopathy (HAM/TSP). The specimen was PBMCs. V and J are TRBV11-2 and TRBJ1-3, with D uncertain. The CDR3 nucleotides are TGTGCCAGCAGGACCGCCGGAAACACCATATATTTT. Translation gives CASRTAGNTIYF.